These 11 T cell receptor beta chains came from one sample sequenced in a study of T cells in Graves' hyperthyroidism and ophthalmopathy. There were TCR beta CDR3 regions amplified from RNA transcripts. The TCR CDR3 was amplified in a first-round RT-PCR using the HTBI primer set. TCRdb re-derived calls from the multiplex PCR reads in MiXCR, one entry per CDR3 protein. The table has 500,000 to 750,000 distinct CDR3 sequences, 46% seen once; the top ten hold roughly 7.7%. The specimen sequenced was peripheral blood or thyroid tissue (not recorded which). The origin of the receptors is a woman between 18 and 29 years old with Graves' hyperthyroidism.

On this clonotype itself: A single base separates this from a much larger clone, so it may be a read error. Because the CDR3 is missing its conserved closing phenylalanine or tryptophan, this is likely a read error. The V call is TRBV4-1, the J call TRBJ1-5; 8 bases fit TRBD1. Germline V gene data show CDR1 as MGHRA and CDR2 as YSYEKL. V trimming: 3 bases; J trimming: 2 bases; junction bases outside the gene matches: 3. This CDR3 is built from 15 residues. CDR3 nucleotides: TGCGCCAGCAGCCAGGGACAGGATGGCAATCAGCCCCAGCATCTT. The encoded protein is CASSQGQDGNQPQHL.

The chain is built from TRBV20-1 and TRBJ1-4; TRBD1 matches 8 bases. The germline gives CDR1 DFQATT, CDR2 SNEGSKA (reference sequence). V lost 5 bases to trimming and J lost 9 bases; unmatched junction nucleotides: 5. CDR3 length equals 12 residues. This CDR3 is CSALGQEKKLFF. In DNA, the CDR3 is TGCAGTGCTTTGGGACAGGAGAAAAAACTGTTTTTT.

J is TRBJ1-2 and V is TRBV10-3, with D perhaps matching TRBD1 (5 bases). Germline loops: CDR1 ENHRY, CDR2 SYGVKD. The length of the CDR3 is 14 residues. V gave up 3 bases and J gave up 12 bases, with 20 bases separating them. CDR3 in amino acids: CAISDFGGSSGNTF. The CDR3 nucleotides read TGTGCCATCAGTGATTTTGGGGGGAGCTCTGGAAACACCTTC.

Details on this clonotype: The DNA is left out, because the CDR3 cannot be placed on it with certainty; the CDR3 is given as TCRdb lists it. This chain joins TRBV29-1 and TRBJ2-2; the table gives TRBD1 as D, unverified against the DNA. Germline V gene data show CDR1 as SQVTM and CDR2 as ANQGSEA. Both ends counted, the CDR3 spans 13 residues. CDR3 in amino acids: CSVRRERSGSCFF.

This clonotype showed up just once. The CDR3 DNA reads as TGTGCCAGCAGCGAGACTAGTAGTACCTACGAGCAGTACTTC. This translates into CASSETSSTYEQYF. V usage is TRBV9 and J usage is TRBJ2-7, with D perhaps TRBD2 (6 bases). The V and J ends lost 3 bases and 2 bases respectively, with 12 bases between them. The CDR3 runs 14 residues. Germline V gives CDR1 SGDLS, CDR2 YYNGEE.

The chain links TRBV10-3 to TRBJ1-6; D call uncertain. The germline V and J ends were trimmed by 2 bases and 10 bases, with 6 bases remaining between them. The CDR3 has 12 amino acids. Per the germline V gene, CDR1 is ENHRY and CDR2 is SYGVKD. The CDR3 nucleotides read TGTGCCATCAGTGAGGCCCGCTCACCCCTCCACTTT. It specifies CAISEARSPLHF.

About this clonotype itself: The conserved phenylalanine or tryptophan is not found at the CDR3 terminus, so this likely reflects a read error. V is TRBV2 and J is TRBJ1-2; D unclear. This CDR3 region has 14 residues. From germline, CDR1 is SNHLY and CDR2 FYNNEI. Deletions cut 9 bases from V and 4 bases from J, with 18 bases between. The DNA for the CDR3 is TGTGCCAGTAGTACGAGGGTCACGAGCTATGGCTACACCCTC. It yields the protein CASSTRVTSYGYTL.

This clonotype was seen a handful of times. This rearrangement joins TRBV7-3 to TRBJ1-6, with D perhaps matching TRBD1 (5 bases). The V and J ends lost 7 bases and 10 bases respectively, with 20 bases between them. From germline, CDR1 is SGHTA and CDR2 FQGTGA. The CDR3 is 15 amino acids. CDR3 nucleotides: TGTGCCAGCACCACGCGAGGGGCACTGAGGTCACCCCTCCACTTT. Translated: CASTTRGALRSPLHF. The variable domain in full, with the rest retrieved from reference TRBV7-3 and TRBJ1-6, is GAGVSQTPSNKVTEKGKYVELRCDPISGHTALYWYRQSLGQGPEFLIYFQGTGAADDSGLPNDRFFAVRPEGSVSTLKIQRTERGDSAVYLCASTTRGALRSPLHFGNGTRLTVT.

V gene TRBV29-1 combines with J gene TRBJ2-6, with D unclear. The CDR3 sequence is 12 residues long. CDR1 and CDR2 (germline): SQVTM, ANQGSEA. Trimming pared 0 bases from V and 18 bases from J, leaving 15 bases between. CDR3 loop: CSVEDFRVPGTF. CDR3 DNA sequence: TGCAGCGTTGAAGATTTTCGGGTGCCCGGGACTTTC.

On this clonotype itself: Since no conserved phenylalanine or tryptophan closes the CDR3, a read error is the likely cause. The genes are TRBV2 and TRBJ1-1; tentatively, D is TRBD1 (5 bases). The V end was cut by 4 bases, the J end by 5 bases, with 20 bases between. CDR1 is SNHLY and CDR2 is FYNNEI in the germline V gene. This CDR3 region has 16 residues. CDR3 nucleotide sequence: TGTGCCAGCAGTGGGGACGGGACTTCCCTCACAACTGAAGCTTTCCTT. This gives the protein CASSGDGTSLTTEAFL.

This clonotype showed up many times. This sequence joins TRBV10-3 and TRBJ1-2, with D possibly being TRBD1 (6 bases). CDR1 is ENHRY, CDR2 SYGVKD, per germline. Trimming shortened V by 0 bases and J by 7 bases, and 12 bases separated the two germline ends. This CDR3 region has 14 residues. This CDR3 is CAISESTGRSGYTF. The CDR3 bases are TGTGCCATCAGTGAGTCCACAGGGCGCAGTGGCTACACCTTC.